Below, 26 T cell receptor beta chains from the same sample are listed, as sequenced in a study of shared clonotypes between healthy human individuals. Method: immunoSEQ multiplex PCR; TCRdb's copy keeps in-frame clones and lacks some. The sample shows around 1,100,000 clones, approximately 80% of them seen only once. The sample was memory CD4+ T cells from PBMCs. The subset denotes: CD45RA-negative fraction. These receptors were taken from a man younger than 30 in good health. Some clones in this sample may be carry-over from other donors' samples.

The chain combines TRBV5-1 with TRBJ2-5, with D possibly TRBD2 on 7 matching bases. Germline lookup yields CDR1 SGHRS and CDR2 YFSETQ. Between the trimmed V and J ends, which lost 3 bases and 4 bases, there was a span of 16 bases. This CDR3 contains 15 residues. The CDR3 spells CASSSQGRGGETQYF. CDR3 sequence (DNA): TGCGCCAGCAGCTCCCAGGGGCGCGGGGGAGAGACCCAGTACTTC.

The chain combines TRBV7-9 with TRBJ2-3, with 12 bases matching TRBD2. The germline CDR1 and CDR2 sequences are SEHNR and FQNEAQ (reference sequence). With 5 bases clipped from V and 4 bases from J, the junction kept 10 bases outside the gene matches. The CDR3 loop spans 17 amino acids. CDR3 nucleotides: TGTGCCAGCAGCCCCCCTAGCGGGAGGGCCGGGGCAGATACGCAGTATTTT. Translated, it gives CASSPPSGRAGADTQYF. Full variable domain (remainder filled in from reference TRBV7-9 and TRBJ2-3): DTGVSQNPRHKITKRGQNVTFRCDPISEHNRLYWYRQTLGQGPEFLTYFQNEAQLEKSRLLSDRFSAERPKGSFSTLEIQRTEQGDSAMYLCASSPPSGRAGADTQYFGPGTRLTVL.

This clone was seen a handful of times. The chain combines TRBV6-4 with TRBJ1-2; 10 bases align to TRBD1. This CDR3 has 13 residues. Germline V gives CDR1 MRHNA, CDR2 SNTAGT. With V trimmed by 4 bases and J by 13 bases, 9 bases remained unmatched. The CDR3 spells CASSGGQGTIFTF. CDR3 DNA: TGTGCCAGCAGTGGGGGACAGGGGACGATCTTCACCTTC.

The chain recombines TRBV5-6 with TRBJ2-3; 12 bases agree with TRBD2. The CDR3 has 19 residues. Trimming took 7 bases from V and 1 from J; bases not matched to a gene: 16. Germline-derived CDR1 and CDR2 are SGHDT and YYEEEE. DNA for the CDR3: TGTGCCAGCCGGACTAGCGGGACCCCCTCTGACCCCCGCACAGATACGCAGTATTTT. Translation: CASRTSGTPSDPRTDTQYF. Variable domain in full (rest from reference TRBV5-6 and TRBJ2-3): DAGVTQSPTHLIKTRGQQVTLRCSPKSGHDTVSWYQQALGQGPQFIFQYYEEEERQRGNFPDRFSGHQFPNYSSELNVNALLLGDSALYLCASRTSGTPSDPRTDTQYFGPGTRLTVL.

This chain joins TRBV5-1 and TRBJ2-5; a possible D gene is TRBD2 (6 bases). The V end was cut by 4 bases, the J end by 5 bases, with 15 bases between. The CDR3 loop spans 14 amino acids. The germline V gene has CDR1 SGHRS and CDR2 YFSETQ. The CDR3 DNA reads as TGCGCCAGCAGCCCAAGGACTAACTGGGAGACCCAGTACTTC. It encodes CASSPRTNWETQYF.

The chain joins TRBV7-2 to TRBJ2-5, with D possibly matching TRBD1 (6 bases). In germline, CDR1 is SGHTA, CDR2 FQGNSA. This CDR3 has 15 residues. Trimming took 1 base from V and 5 from J, leaving 14 bases between them. CDR3 amino acids: CASSLEGTSTETQYF. CDR3 in DNA: TGTGCCAGCAGCTTAGAAGGGACATCCACCGAGACCCAGTACTTC.

This clone was observed a handful of times. This sequence joins TRBV5-4 and TRBJ2-7; 11 bases are shared with TRBD1. CDR1 and CDR2 (germline): SGHNT, YYREEE (reference sequence). The CDR3 length is 15 residues. The V gene end was trimmed by 0 bases and the J gene end by 6 bases; junction bases not matched to a gene: 5. CDR3 nucleotide sequence: TGTGCCAGCAGCTTGGTAACCGGGACAGGGGGCGAGCAGTACTTC. Its protein is CASSLVTGTGGEQYF.

The J gene is TRBJ1-1, the V gene TRBV7-3, with 8 bases matching TRBD1. Unmatched junction bases numbered 6, after V lost 5 bases and J lost 1 base. The CDR3 loop spans 15 amino acids. Germline-derived CDR1 and CDR2 are SGHTA and FQGTGA. The CDR3 region has the DNA TGTGCCAGCAGCCCAGACAGGGGCCCGAACACTGAAGCTTTCTTT. It translates to CASSPDRGPNTEAFF.

V usage is TRBV2 and J usage is TRBJ2-7, with 10 bases lining up with TRBD1. Trimming took 2 bases from V and 4 from J; bases not matched to a gene: 2. Per the germline V gene, CDR1 is SNHLY and CDR2 is FYNNEI. The CDR3 covers 14 residues. The CDR3 is CASSEWTGGYEQYF. The DNA for the CDR3 is TGTGCCAGCAGTGAATGGACAGGGGGATACGAGCAGTACTTC.

This clone was picked up one time. The chain combines TRBV7-2 with TRBJ2-5; D not certain. The germline gives CDR1 SGHTA, CDR2 FQGNSA. The length of the CDR3 is 14 residues. V gave up 3 bases and J gave up 2 bases, with 10 bases separating them. The CDR3 region is CASSFTAVQETQYF. CDR3 bases: TGTGCCAGCAGCTTTACGGCGGTTCAAGAGACCCAGTACTTC. The full variable domain, completed using reference TRBV7-2 and TRBJ2-5, is GAGVSQSPSNKVTEKGKDVELRCDPISGHTALYWYRQSLGQGLEFLIYFQGNSAPDKSGLPSDRFSAERTGGSVSTLTIQRTQQEDSAVYLCASSFTAVQETQYFGPGTRLLVL.

This clone was found many times. This chain uses TRBV7-9 with TRBJ2-2; tentative D call: TRBD2 (6 bases). CDR1 SEHNR and CDR2 FQNEAQ come from the germline V gene (reference sequence). V was clipped by 5 bases and J by 5 bases, with 15 bases between them. This CDR3 region has 15 residues. The CDR3 nucleotides read TGTGCCAGCAGCCAACGACTAGTTGGTACCGGGGAGCTGTTTTTT. This translates into CASSQRLVGTGELFF.

This sequence joins TRBV4-1 and TRBJ2-5; 11 bases fit TRBD2. In germline, CDR1 is MGHRA, CDR2 YSYEKL. The CDR3 consists of 17 residues. The V segment lost 6 bases and the J segment 6 bases; nucleotides outside the gene matches: 15. CDR3 nucleotides: TGCGCCAGCAGTCAACTACCGGGACTAGCGGTTCTCAAGACCCAGTACTTC. Its protein is CASSQLPGLAVLKTQYF.

A note on this clone: Other DNA sequences in this specimen translate into the identical CDR3. The genes are TRBV18 and TRBJ2-1, with 9 bases aligning to TRBD1. V gave up 0 bases and J gave up 2 bases; unmatched junction bases: 2. This CDR3 has 16 amino acids. In germline, CDR1 is KGHSH, CDR2 LQKENI. The CDR3 region is CASSPPRDRAYNEQFF. The CDR3, as DNA: TGTGCCAGCTCACCACCCCGGGACAGGGCCTACAATGAGCAGTTCTTC.

The rearrangement links TRBV30 to TRBJ2-7; 7 nucleotides line up with TRBD1. V dropped 3 bases and J dropped 2; count of bases not matched to a gene: 4. CDR1 GTSNPN and CDR2 SVGIG come from the germline V gene (reference sequence). The CDR3 covers 13 residues. In DNA form, the CDR3 reads TGTGCCTGGAGGGACAGGTCCACCTACGAGCAGTACTTC. It encodes CAWRDRSTYEQYF.

This clone was counted only a few times. CDR3 in DNA: TGTGCCAGCAGCTTACCTGGGAACACTGAAGCTTTCTTT. Protein sequence: CASSLPGNTEAFF. The chain couples TRBV7-3 to TRBJ1-1; D not certain. Trimming shortened V by 2 bases and J by 1 base, and 5 bases separated the two germline ends. This CDR3 spans 13 amino acids. Germline assignment: CDR1 SGHTA and CDR2 FQGTGA.

The rearrangement joins TRBV6-5 to TRBJ1-2, with 7 bases fitting TRBD1. The J segment lost 10 bases and the V segment lost 0 bases, leaving 8 bases of the junction unmatched. Germline values: CDR1 MNHEY, CDR2 SVGAGI. The CDR3 totals 14 residues. CDR3 sequence reads: CASSYSPRGSFYTF. CDR3 sequence (DNA): TGTGCCAGCAGTTACTCCCCCAGGGGGTCATTCTACACCTTC.

This chain connects TRBV19 to TRBJ2-7; 7 bases match TRBD2. Per germline, CDR1 LNHDA and CDR2 SQIVND (reference sequence). The CDR3 length is 16 residues. Losses at the gene ends were 4 bases for V and 3 bases for J; bases not matched to a gene: 12. CDR3 bases: TGTGCCAGTAGTAAGCGGGGAGCCGGCCTGTTCTACGAGCAGTACTTC. Amino acids: CASSKRGAGLFYEQYF.

The genes are TRBV10-2 and TRBJ2-7; 7 bases match TRBD1. V was pared by 6 bases and J by 4 bases, with 9 bases of the junction left unmatched. Looked up from germline, CDR1 is WSHSY and CDR2 is SAAADI. The CDR3 is 14 residues long. DNA for the CDR3: TGCGCCAGCAGATTTCCGGGACAGACGTACGAGCAGTACTTC. Translated: CASRFPGQTYEQYF.

The chain uses TRBV11-2 and TRBJ2-3, with 11 nucleotides matching TRBD2. In germline, CDR1 is SGHAT, CDR2 FQNNGV. V gave up 4 bases and J gave up 2 bases; unmatched junction bases: 11. The CDR3 is made up of 18 amino acids. The CDR3 DNA sequence: TGTGCCAGCAGCTCCAGTTGGGCTAGCGGGAGGTTCACAGATACGCAGTATTTT. Translation: CASSSSWASGRFTDTQYF.

V gene TRBV5-4 combines with J gene TRBJ2-2; D possibly corresponds to TRBD1 (6 bases). The CDR3 totals 14 residues. Between the trimmed V and J ends, which lost 3 bases and 4 bases, there was a span of 10 bases. CDR1 is SGHNT and CDR2 is YYREEE in the germline V gene (reference sequence). In DNA form, the CDR3 reads TGTGCCAGCAGCTACGGACAGTCCACCGGGGAGCTGTTTTTT. Translated: CASSYGQSTGELFF.

The CDR3 coding sequence is TGCGCCAGCAGCCAAGATGGCCTTAAAGAGACCCAGTACTTC. This encodes CASSQDGLKETQYF. The rearrangement uses TRBV4-1 and TRBJ2-5; no clear D gene. Germline loops: CDR1 MGHRA, CDR2 YSYEKL. V was trimmed by 0 bases and J by 3 bases, leaving 8 bases between them. The CDR3 length is 14 residues.

The chain uses TRBV6-1 and TRBJ1-2, with TRBD1 as a possible D gene (6 bases). The CDR3 consists of 15 residues. The germline V and J ends were trimmed by 2 bases and 3 bases, with 13 bases remaining between them. From germline, CDR1 is MNHNS and CDR2 SASEGT. The CDR3 protein is CASSERRDTYYGYTF. CDR3 coding DNA: TGTGCCAGCAGTGAAAGAAGGGACACCTACTATGGCTACACCTTC.

The CDR3 DNA follows: TGTGCCAGCAGTTCCAGGGGGATATTTGAAAAACTGTTTTTT. The encoded protein is CASSSRGIFEKLFF. V usage is TRBV28 and J usage is TRBJ1-4; 7 bases line up with TRBD1. The CDR3 contains 14 residues. From germline, CDR1 is MDHEN and CDR2 SYDVKM. V lost 4 bases to trimming and J lost 7 bases; unmatched junction nucleotides: 6.

The gene calls are TRBV11-2 and TRBJ2-1; D may be TRBD1 or TRBD2 (7 bases each). Germline assignment: CDR1 SGHAT and CDR2 FQNNGV. The CDR3 is 15 amino acids. Trimming shortened V by 5 bases and J by 2 bases, and 13 bases separated the two germline ends. In DNA, the CDR3 is TGTGCCAGCAGCCCAGGGGGGGGCCCCTACAATGAGCAGTTCTTC. It is translated as CASSPGGGPYNEQFF.

There are a few counts of this clone. CDR3 coding DNA: TGTGCCTGGAGTTTGGGGGCGGATCAGCCCCAGCATTTT. This sequence encodes CAWSLGADQPQHF. The chain couples TRBV30 to TRBJ1-5; tentative D call: TRBD1 (6 bases). CDR1 is GTSNPN, CDR2 SVGIG, per germline (reference sequence). The CDR3 consists of 13 residues. Trimming shortened V by 2 bases and J by 5 bases, and 10 bases separated the two germline ends.

The chain employs TRBV7-9 and TRBJ1-2, with D perhaps TRBD1 (6 bases). The CDR3 spans 14 residues. Trimming left V 6 bases short and J 4 bases short, with 15 bases between. Germline CDR1 SEHNR, CDR2 FQNEAQ (reference sequence). The CDR3 loop reads CASRPTGTFYGYTF. The CDR3 DNA reads as TGTGCCAGCAGGCCGACAGGCACCTTCTATGGCTACACCTTC.